A single T cell receptor beta chain is shown here with its context. Its target is unknown. A second PCR of 7 to 11 cycles used a sample-barcoded 5' primer and a J-beta primer mix. TCRdb re-called the 5' RACE reads through MiXCR, storing one row per CDR3 protein. The sample carries more than 900,000 distinct CDR3 sequences, almost 30% recorded once. The entry originates in a study of blood T cells in healthy people across ages. Trimming removed 2 bases from V and 4 bases from J; junction bases left unmatched: 4. CDR1 is MGHRA, CDR2 YSYEKL, per germline. The CDR3 runs 14 residues. Study conclusions and caveats: Per million T cells, TCR beta diversity dropped roughly linearly as age increased.

The sample was also linked to a second study, of T cells of mothers and their children.

The clonotype comes from a woman aged 40 to 50 in good health. Sequenced: blood. V usage is TRBV4-1 and J usage is TRBJ1-1; 7 bases agree with TRBD1. The CDR3 DNA reads as TGCGCCAGCAGCCAACAACAGGGGATCACTGAAGCTTTCTTT. This encodes CASSQQQGITEAFF.